This TCR beta chain appears in the sequencing data of a study of sequential checkpoint blockade in melanoma. V shed 6 bases and J 10 bases; nucleotides not matched to a gene: 6. In germline, CDR1 is GTSNPN, CDR2 SVGIG (reference sequence). The CDR3 is 11 amino acids. The treatment denotes: randomized to nivolumab then ipilimumab (arm A) or the reverse (arm B). Using immunoSEQ multiplex PCR, the repertoire was profiled, and TCRdb retains in-frame clones only, with some absent. The sample shows fewer than 20,000 clones, 73% of them seen only once. The material was tumor tissue (inferred from file names), obtained from a patient given nivolumab and ipilimumab in sequence. The receptor comes from a human donor with melanoma. The gene calls are TRBV30 and TRBJ1-1, with TRBD1 matching over 9 bases. The CDR3, as DNA: TGTGCCTGCTGGGGACAGGGTAGAGCTTTCTTT. Its translation: CACWGQGRAFF.